These 20 T cell receptor beta chains originate from one sample sequenced in a study of T-cell memory formation after mild COVID-19. TCRdb fed the 5' RACE reads into MiXCR, producing one record per CDR3 protein. Of around 300,000 distinct CDR3 sequences in the sample, about an eighth are singletons; the top ten hold over 20%. The sequencing input was PBMCs or a T cell subset sorted from them (not recorded which). The receptors stem from a man in his late teens or twenties who had mild COVID-19 (a few samples of this study predate the infection). Cell type and time point are not known.

In this sample, this clonotype turned up many times. The rearrangement joins TRBV11-2 to TRBJ2-3, with D unclear. Trimming pared 1 base from V and 5 bases from J, leaving 7 bases between. This CDR3 comprises 13 residues. The germline V gene has CDR1 SGHAT and CDR2 FQNNGV. CDR3 loop: CASSLVVQDTQYF. CDR3 nucleotide sequence: TGTGCCAGCAGCTTAGTGGTCCAAGATACGCAGTATTTT. Variable domain in full (rest from reference TRBV11-2 and TRBJ2-3): EAGVAQSPRYKIIEKRQSVAFWCNPISGHATLYWYQQILGQGPKLLIQFQNNGVVDDSQLPKDRFSAERLKGVDSTLKIQPAKLEDSAVYLCASSLVVQDTQYFGPGTRLTVL.

This clonotype was found many times. The chain is built from TRBV5-5 and TRBJ2-2; D is undetermined. Between the trimmed V and J ends, which lost 1 base and 1 base, there was a span of 5 bases. The germline V gene has CDR1 SGHKS and CDR2 YYEKEE (reference sequence). The CDR3 runs 14 residues. The CDR3 here is CASSLSGNTGELFF. The CDR3 coding sequence is TGTGCCAGCAGCTTGTCGGGGAACACCGGGGAGCTGTTTTTT. The whole variable domain, filled in from reference TRBV5-5 and TRBJ2-2, reads DAGVTQSPTHLIKTRGQQVTLRCSPISGHKSVSWYQQVLGQGPQFIFQYYEKEERGRGNFPDRFSARQFPNYSSELNVNALLLGDSALYLCASSLSGNTGELFFGEGSRLTVL.

This clonotype has more than one count but fewer than ten. The chain uses TRBV7-6 and TRBJ2-2; unclear D gene. This CDR3 contains 17 residues. Germline CDR1 reads SGHVS; CDR2 reads FNYEAQ. With 7 bases removed from V and 5 bases from J, the gap between germline ends came to 23 bases. The CDR3 loop reads CASTLLPDAGRTGELFF. The CDR3 region has the DNA TGTGCCAGCACCCTACTCCCGGACGCCGGTCGGACCGGGGAGCTGTTTTTT.

This clonotype was found a few times. The chain links TRBV5-1 to TRBJ2-1, with TRBD1 as a possible D gene (6 bases). CDR1 is SGHRS and CDR2 is YFSETQ in the germline V gene. Trimming removed 2 bases from V and 5 bases from J, with 11 bases in between. The CDR3 has 14 amino acids. CDR3 protein: CASSFGRGDNEQFF. CDR3 DNA sequence: TGCGCCAGCAGCTTCGGCAGGGGAGACAATGAGCAGTTCTTC.

The gene calls are TRBV5-1 and TRBJ1-6, with 8 bases lining up with TRBD1. The CDR3 has 13 amino acids. Per the germline V gene, CDR1 is SGHRS and CDR2 is YFSETQ. V trimming: 7 bases; J trimming: 5 bases; junction bases outside the gene matches: 2. CDR3 amino acids: CASSGQDNSPLHF. The CDR3 nucleotides are TGCGCCAGCTCGGGACAGGATAATTCACCCCTCCACTTT.

The chain links TRBV24-1 to TRBJ2-5; no definite D call. V lost 4 bases, J lost 3 bases, and 11 bases lay in between. Germline CDR1 is KGHDR and CDR2 is SFDVKD. The CDR3 runs to 14 residues. For the CDR3, the DNA is TGTGCCACCAGTGAGCCCGGGCTAGAAGAGACCCAGTACTTC. This sequence encodes CATSEPGLEETQYF.

This clonotype was recorded a few times. The rearrangement uses TRBV6-5 and TRBJ2-1; D might be TRBD1 (5 bases). Trimming cost V 4 bases and J 4 bases, with 14 bases left between them. The CDR3 spans 15 residues. Germline CDR1 is MNHEY and CDR2 is SVGAGI. The CDR3 DNA reads as TGTGCCAGCAGTTTAGAAGGGGTAGTGTACAATGAGCAGTTCTTC. As protein: CASSLEGVVYNEQFF.

There are a few counts of this clonotype. The chain is built from TRBV7-9 and TRBJ1-1; D is uncertain. The CDR3 sequence is 16 residues long. Germline-derived CDR1 and CDR2 are SEHNR and FQNEAQ (reference sequence). Trimming removed 5 bases from V and 0 bases from J, with 16 bases in between. The CDR3 DNA reads TGTGCCAGCAGCCCACTGGGAGGGATCATGAACACTGAAGCTTTCTTT. Residues: CASSPLGGIMNTEAFF. Full variable domain (remainder filled in from reference TRBV7-9 and TRBJ1-1): DTGVSQNPRHKITKRGQNVTFRCDPISEHNRLYWYRQTLGQGPEFLTYFQNEAQLEKSRLLSDRFSAERPKGSFSTLEIQRTEQGDSAMYLCASSPLGGIMNTEAFFGQGTRLTVV.

This chain joins TRBV5-1 and TRBJ1-1; D gene unclear. Trimming stripped 4 bases from V and 2 bases from J, with 18 bases between. This CDR3 spans 16 amino acids. Germline V gene sequence: CDR1 SGHRS, CDR2 YFSETQ. The CDR3 spells CASSPYGLLINTEAFF. The CDR3 nucleotides are TGCGCCAGCAGCCCCTATGGGCTTCTGATCAACACTGAAGCTTTCTTT.

This clonotype appeared many times. V gene TRBV6-5 combines with J gene TRBJ2-2, with 10 bases that match TRBD1. From germline, CDR1 is MNHEY and CDR2 SVGAGI. J was trimmed by 3 bases and V by 6 bases; bases with no gene match: 4. CDR3 length: 15 amino acids. CDR3 coding DNA: TGTGCCAGCAGGCGCGGACAGGGGGACACCGGGGAGCTGTTTTTT. The encoded protein is CASRRGQGDTGELFF.

The chain combines TRBV6-2 or TRBV6-3 with TRBJ1-2; TRBD1 matches at 8 bases. The CDR3 runs 11 residues. V gave up 6 bases and J gave up 8 bases; unmatched junction bases: 2. Germline lookup yields CDR1 MNHEY and CDR2 SVGEGT. CDR3 sequence (DNA): TGTGCCAGCAGAACAGGGGGAGGCTACACCTTC. Translated, it gives CASRTGGGYTF.

The chain combines TRBV20-1 with TRBJ2-1; no clear D gene. Germline CDR1 DFQATT, CDR2 SNEGSKA (reference sequence). Trimming removed 5 bases from V and 4 bases from J, with 15 bases in between. The CDR3 covers 14 residues. The CDR3 loop is CSAPGPSGYNEQFF. The CDR3 DNA is TGCAGTGCTCCCGGGCCATCTGGGTACAATGAGCAGTTCTTC.

This clonotype was seen a handful of times. CDR3 loop: CASSFQAAGGTYNEQFF. The CDR3 DNA is TGTGCCAGCAGTTTTCAGGCGGCGGGGGGGACTTACAATGAGCAGTTCTTC. The chain is built from TRBV27 and TRBJ2-1; 9 nucleotides align to TRBD2. Losses at the gene ends were 3 bases for V and 4 bases for J; bases not matched to a gene: 10. Per the germline V gene, CDR1 is MNHEY and CDR2 is SMNVEV (reference sequence). The CDR3 totals 17 residues.

This clonotype appeared a few times. The rearrangement joins TRBV11-2 to TRBJ1-2, with unresolved D. Trimming pared 5 bases from V and 4 bases from J, leaving 14 bases between. Germline assignment: CDR1 SGHAT and CDR2 FQNNGV. The CDR3 runs to 14 residues. CDR3 sequence (DNA): TGTGCCAGCAGCCCCCGGGGAGACGTCTATGGCTACACCTTC. Encoded protein: CASSPRGDVYGYTF.

This chain links TRBV11-2 with TRBJ2-2; 9 nucleotides match TRBD2. The J segment lost 5 bases and the V segment lost 5 bases, leaving 12 bases of the junction unmatched. CDR3 length: 17 amino acids. Germline assignment: CDR1 SGHAT and CDR2 FQNNGV. CDR3 bases: TGTGCCAGCAGCATGGGGTGGGCTAGCGGGGTGACCGGGGAGCTGTTTTTT. Protein sequence: CASSMGWASGVTGELFF.

This clonotype was seen ten or more times. This sequence joins TRBV5-1 and TRBJ2-3; a weak D match, TRBD2 (5 bases). From germline, CDR1 is SGHRS and CDR2 YFSETQ. The CDR3 runs 12 residues. V was clipped by 2 bases and J by 5 bases, with 6 bases between them. CDR3 bases: TGCGCCAGCAGCTTCGGGGAAGATACGCAGTATTTT. This sequence encodes CASSFGEDTQYF.

The chain is built from TRBV15 and TRBJ2-5; 8 nucleotides match TRBD2. Losses at the gene ends were 0 bases for V and 4 bases for J; bases not matched to a gene: 4. Germline lookup yields CDR1 LNHNV and CDR2 YYDKDF (reference sequence). This CDR3 contains 15 residues. CDR3 DNA: TGTGCCACCAGCAGAGATCCCCTAGCGGGAGAGACCCAGTACTTC. This encodes CATSRDPLAGETQYF. Full variable domain (rest looked up from reference TRBV15 and TRBJ2-5): DAMVIQNPRYQVTQFGKPVTLSCSQTLNHNVMYWYQQKSSQAPKLLFHYYDKDFNNEADTPDNFQSRRPNTSFCFLDIRSPGLGDTAMYLCATSRDPLAGETQYFGPGTRLLVL.

V usage is TRBV7-7 and J usage is TRBJ1-4, with D uncertain. This CDR3 contains 8 residues. Germline V lookup: CDR1 SSHAT, CDR2 FNYEAQ (reference sequence). The CDR3 reads CADEKLFF. Written as DNA, the CDR3 is TGTGCGGATGAAAAACTGTTTTTT.

This clonotype was counted only a few times. This sequence joins TRBV3-2 and TRBJ2-3; TRBD1 is the table's D call and was not checked against the DNA. TRBV3-2 is a listed pseudogene. This CDR3 comprises 15 residues. DNA of the CDR3: TGTGCCAGCAGTAACTTACAGGGAACCACAGATACGCAGTATTTT. This codes for CASSNLQGTTDTQYF.

V is TRBV21-1 and J is TRBJ2-7; TRBD1 was called by the table and not checked on the DNA. TRBV21-1 is given as a pseudogene. The CDR3 covers 12 residues. The DNA for the CDR3 is TGTGCCACCTTACGGGACAACTACGAGCAGTACGTC. Its protein product is CATLRDNYEQYV.